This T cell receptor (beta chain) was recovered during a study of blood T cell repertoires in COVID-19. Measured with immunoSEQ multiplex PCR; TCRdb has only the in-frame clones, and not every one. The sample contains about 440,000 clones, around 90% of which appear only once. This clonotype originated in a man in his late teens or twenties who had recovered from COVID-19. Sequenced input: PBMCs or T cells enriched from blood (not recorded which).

The CDR3, as DNA: TGTGCCAGCAGCAACATGGATACGCAGTATTTT. Protein product: CASSNMDTQYF. V gene TRBV6-5 combines with J gene TRBJ2-3; D gene ambiguous. Germline CDR1 and CDR2: MNHEY and SVGAGI. The CDR3 runs to 11 residues. V shed 6 bases and J shed 6 bases, with 7 bases lying between them.